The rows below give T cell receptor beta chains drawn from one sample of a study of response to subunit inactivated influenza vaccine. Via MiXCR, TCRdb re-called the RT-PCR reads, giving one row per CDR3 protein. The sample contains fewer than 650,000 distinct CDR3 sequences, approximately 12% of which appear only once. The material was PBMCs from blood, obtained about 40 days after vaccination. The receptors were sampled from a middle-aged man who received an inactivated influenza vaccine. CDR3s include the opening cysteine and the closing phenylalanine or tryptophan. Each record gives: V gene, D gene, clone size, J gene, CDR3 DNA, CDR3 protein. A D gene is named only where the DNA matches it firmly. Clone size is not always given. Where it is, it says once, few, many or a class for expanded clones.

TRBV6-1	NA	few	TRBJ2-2	TGTGCCAGCAGGCCTCAGGGGATTGGGGAGCTGTTTTTT	CASRPQGIGELFF
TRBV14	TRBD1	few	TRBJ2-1	TGTGCCAGCAGCCCGACAGGGGAGGACAATGAGCAGTTCTTC	CASSPTGEDNEQFF
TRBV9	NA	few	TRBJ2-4	TGTGCCAGCAGCGTAAGTGGGGGAGGAAAGAGGGACATTCAGTACTTC	CASSVSGGGKRDIQYF
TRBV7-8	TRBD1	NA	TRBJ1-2	TGTGCCAGAAGCTTATCGGGACAGCTCTATGGCTACACCTTC	CARSLSGQLYGYTF
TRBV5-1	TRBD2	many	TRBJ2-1	TGCGCCAGCAGCCGATTTCTAGCGGGAGAAGGGAATGAGCAGTTCTTC	CASSRFLAGEGNEQFF
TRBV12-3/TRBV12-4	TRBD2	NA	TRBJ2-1	TGTGCCAGCAGCCTAGCGGGGGGGCCTCTCAATGAGCAGTTCTTC	CASSLAGGPLNEQFF
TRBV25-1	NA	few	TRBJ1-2	TGTGCCAGCAGTGGGGATGGCTACACCTTC	CASSGDGYTF
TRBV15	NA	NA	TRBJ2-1	TGTGCCACCAGACAGGGTACGGATGAGCAGTTCTTC	CATRQGTDEQFF
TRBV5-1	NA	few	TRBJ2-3	TGCGCCAGCAGGACAGAAGGTACAGATACGCAGTATTTT	CASRTEGTDTQYF
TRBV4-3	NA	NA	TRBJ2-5	TGCGCCAGCAGCCAAGTCGGGCGGCCCTCTGGGGGAGGGACCCAGTACTTC	CASSQVGRPSGGGTQYF
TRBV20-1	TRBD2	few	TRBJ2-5	TGCAGTGCTAGAGACAGCGGGGGGGCCCAGACCCAGTACTTC	CSARDSGGAQTQYF
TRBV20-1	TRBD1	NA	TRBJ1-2	TGCAGTGCCTACAGGACAGGGGCGCACTATGGCTACACCTTC	CSAYRTGAHYGYTF
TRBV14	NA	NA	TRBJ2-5	TGTGCCAGCAGCCCCGGACTAATAAAGACCCAGTACTTC	CASSPGLIKTQYF
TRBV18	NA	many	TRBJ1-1	TGTGCCAGCTCACCAATCGGGCAGAACGAACGACCAGCTTTCTTT	CASSPIGQNERPAFF
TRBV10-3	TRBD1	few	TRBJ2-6	TGTGCCATCAGCCCATTTATCAGGGGGCGCCCCTCTGGGGCCAACGTCCTGACTTTC	CAISPFIRGRPSGANVLTF
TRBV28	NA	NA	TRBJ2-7	TGTGCCAGCAGTTTAATCACAGGGAAAACCTACGAGCAGTACTTC	CASSLITGKTYEQYF
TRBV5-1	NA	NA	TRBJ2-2	TGCGCCAGCAGTATTGGTAGCGCGAACACCGGGGAGCTGTTTTTT	CASSIGSANTGELFF
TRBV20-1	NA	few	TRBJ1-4	TGCAGTGCCCCCGCGGGGGGGGCTCTTGGTGAAAAACTGTTTTTT	CSAPAGGALGEKLFF
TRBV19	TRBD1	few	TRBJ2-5	TGTGCCAGTAGTATGGGGACAGGACCCCTCGGAACCCAGTACTTC	CASSMGTGPLGTQYF
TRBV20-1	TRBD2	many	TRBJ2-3	TGCAGTGCTAGAGACCTGCCGGGACTAGCGGGCACAGATACGCAGTATTTT	CSARDLPGLAGTDTQYF
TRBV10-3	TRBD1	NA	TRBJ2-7	TGTGCCATCAGTGGGGTCGCGACAGGGGTTTATGAGCAGTACTTC	CAISGVATGVYEQYF
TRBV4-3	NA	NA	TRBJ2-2	TGCGCCAGCAGCCAAGATACGGTGCTACGCAGGAACACCGGGGAGCTGTTTTTT	CASSQDTVLRRNTGELFF
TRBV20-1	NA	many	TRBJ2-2	TGCAGTGCTAGAGATTCCAGGGCGGGATACACCGGGGAGCTGTTTTTT	CSARDSRAGYTGELFF
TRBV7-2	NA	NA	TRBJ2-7	TGTGCGGGGGGAGCGGGCTTAAGCTCCTACGAGCAGTACTTC	CAGGAGLSSYEQYF
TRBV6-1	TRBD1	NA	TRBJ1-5	TGTGCCAGCAAAAGGACAGGGGACAATCAGCCCCAGCATTTT	CASKRTGDNQPQHF
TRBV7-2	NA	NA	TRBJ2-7	TGTGCCAGCAGCTTCTCGGACGGAGTCTACGAGCAGTACTTC	CASSFSDGVYEQYF
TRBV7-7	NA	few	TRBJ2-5	TGTGCCAGCAGCTTAGTGATGGGTGTCGGAGAGACCCAGTACTTC	CASSLVMGVGETQYF
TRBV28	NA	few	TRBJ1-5	TGTGCCAGCAATAGCGGGGGAACCAATCAGCCCCAGCATTTT	CASNSGGTNQPQHF
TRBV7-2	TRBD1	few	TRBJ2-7	TGTGCCAGCAGGGCGGGACAGGGGTATCGGGAGCAGTACTTC	CASRAGQGYREQYF
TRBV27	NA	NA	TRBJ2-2	TGTGCCAGCAGTTTTGGGTCAGGGATCAGGACCGGGGAGCTGTTTTTT	CASSFGSGIRTGELFF
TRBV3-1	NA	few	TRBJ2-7	TGTGCCAGCAGTCCGGACTCCCCCTACGAGCAGTACTTC	CASSPDSPYEQYF
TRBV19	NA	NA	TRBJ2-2	TGTGCCAGTAGCACTTTGACAGCGAACACCGGGGAGCTGTTTTTT	CASSTLTANTGELFF
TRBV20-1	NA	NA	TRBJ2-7	TGCAGTGCTAGAGTGCTAGGACTCGAGCAGTACTTC	CSARVLGLEQYF
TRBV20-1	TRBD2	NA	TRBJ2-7	TGCAGTGCCGACCGAGGACTAGCGCTATCCTACGAGCAGTACTTC	CSADRGLALSYEQYF
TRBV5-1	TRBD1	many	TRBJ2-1	TGCGCCAGCAGCCAGGACAGGGGCCGAGGCTCCTACAATGAGCAGTTCTTC	CASSQDRGRGSYNEQFF
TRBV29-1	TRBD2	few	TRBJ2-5	TGCAGCGTCGTGGGGCTAGCGGGGGATCCGGAGACCCAGTACTTC	CSVVGLAGDPETQYF
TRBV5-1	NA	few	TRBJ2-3	TGCGCCAGCAGCTTGCAGGGCCAAGGAGATACGCAGTATTTT	CASSLQGQGDTQYF
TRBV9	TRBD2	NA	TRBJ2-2	TGTGCCAGCAGCGTAGCTGGAGTTAGCGGGAGTGGAGCGAACACCGGGGAGCTGTTTTTT	CASSVAGVSGSGANTGELFF
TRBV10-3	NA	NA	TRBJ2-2	TGTGCCATCACCGCTGGGACCGTTAAGACCGGGGAGCTGTTTTTT	CAITAGTVKTGELFF
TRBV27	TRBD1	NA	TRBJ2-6	TGTGCCAGCAGGGCAGGACAGGGATCGGGGGCCAACGTCCTGACTTTC	CASRAGQGSGANVLTF
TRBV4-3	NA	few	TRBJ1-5	TGCGCCAGCAGCCAAGCATTAGGAGGGGCAGGACAGCCCCAGCATTTT	CASSQALGGAGQPQHF
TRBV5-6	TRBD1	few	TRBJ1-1	TGTGCCAGCAGCTTGGGACAGGGGGCTTCGGTCACTGAAGCTTTCTTT	CASSLGQGASVTEAFF
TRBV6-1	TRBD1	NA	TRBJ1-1	TGTGCCAGCAGCCTCTCTTACAGGGGAAACACTGAAGCTTTCTTT	CASSLSYRGNTEAFF
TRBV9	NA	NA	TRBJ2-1	TGTGCCAGCAGCGTAGCCGGACAGCTAAATGAGCAGTTCTTC	CASSVAGQLNEQFF
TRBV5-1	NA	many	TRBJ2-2	TGTGCCAGCAGCGGCGGTAACACCGGGGAGCTGTTTTTT	CASSGGNTGELFF
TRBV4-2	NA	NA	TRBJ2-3	TGTGCCAGCAGCCAAGATCGGGAGCGACCAGATACGCAGTATTTT	CASSQDRERPDTQYF
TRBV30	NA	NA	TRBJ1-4	TGTGCCTGGGCTAGACAGAGTACTAATGAAAAACTGTTTTTT	CAWARQSTNEKLFF
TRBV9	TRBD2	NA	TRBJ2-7	TGTGGACTAGCTGGCGCCCACGAGCAGTACTTC	CGLAGAHEQYF
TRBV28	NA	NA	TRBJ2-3	TGTGCCAGCAGTTTGTTAAGGGGAGGGCAGTATTTT	CASSLLRGGQYF
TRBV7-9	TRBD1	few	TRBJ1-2	TGTGCCAGCAGCTTAGGACAGGGACACGAATTC	CASSLGQGHEF
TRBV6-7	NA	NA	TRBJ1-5	TGTGCCAGCAGTTACTCGAACCGAGACAATCAGCCCCACCATTTT	CASSYSNRDNQPHHF
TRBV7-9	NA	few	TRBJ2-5	TGTGCCAGCAGCTCTCGGGACCTGGAGGGGACCCAGTACTTC	CASSSRDLEGTQYF
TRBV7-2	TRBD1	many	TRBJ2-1	TGTGCCAGCAGCTTATCAGGGGGCGCCTACAATGAGCAGTTCTTC	CASSLSGGAYNEQFF